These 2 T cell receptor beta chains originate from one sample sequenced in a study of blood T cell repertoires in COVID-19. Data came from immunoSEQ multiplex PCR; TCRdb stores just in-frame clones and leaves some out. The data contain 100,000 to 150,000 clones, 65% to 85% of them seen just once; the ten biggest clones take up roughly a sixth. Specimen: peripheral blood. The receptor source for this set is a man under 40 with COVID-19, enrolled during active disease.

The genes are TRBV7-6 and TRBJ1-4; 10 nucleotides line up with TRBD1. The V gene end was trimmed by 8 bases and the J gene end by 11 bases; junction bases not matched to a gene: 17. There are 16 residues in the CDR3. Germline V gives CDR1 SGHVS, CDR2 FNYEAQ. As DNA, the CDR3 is TGTGCCAGCGTGGAACGTCTCGTGACAGGGGGCGTGAAACTGTTTTTT. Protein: CASVERLVTGGVKLFF.

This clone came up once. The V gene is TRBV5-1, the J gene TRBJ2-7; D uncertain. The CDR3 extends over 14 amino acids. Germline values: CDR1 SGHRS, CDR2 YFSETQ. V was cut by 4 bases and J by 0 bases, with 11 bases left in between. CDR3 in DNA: TGCGCCAGCAGCCCTGACATCTACTCCTACGAGCAGTACTTC. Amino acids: CASSPDIYSYEQYF.